These T cell receptor beta chains were read from a single sample in a study of cytomegalovirus exposure and HLA in healthy donors. Produced via immunoSEQ multiplex PCR; TCRdb's table is partial and in-frame only. The profile shows approximately 93,000 clones, roughly 79% of them singletons. The sequencing sample was made of PBMCs. The receptors originated from a woman between 40 and 55 years old in good health and CMV-seronegative. Each CDR3 is given with its conserved first and last residue. A D gene is named only where the DNA matches it firmly. Part of the rows lack a size; the others show once, few, many or a class for expanded clones.

V	J	D	length	size	CDR3	DNA
TRBV7-9	TRBJ2-7	TRBD2	16	.	CASSLVVREEGNEQYF	TGTGCCAGCAGCTTAGTTGTCCGGGAGGAAGGCAACGAGCAGTACTTC
TRBV10-3	TRBJ2-1	TRBD2	14	.	CAISWGGSYNEQFF	TGTGCCATCTCTTGGGGGGGGTCCTACAATGAGCAGTTCTTC
TRBV30	TRBJ1-2	.	11	.	CAWSISPRYPF	TGTGCCTGGAGTATATCCCCCCGCTACCCCTTC
TRBV7-2	TRBJ2-4	.	14	.	CASSSVVAKNIQYF	TGTGCCAGCAGCTCCGTCGTAGCCAAAAACATTCAGTACTTC
TRBV4-1	TRBJ1-1	.	12	few	CASSRPGTEAFF	TGCGCCAGCAGTAGACCAGGCACTGAAGCTTTCTTT
TRBV4-1	TRBJ1-1	.	13	.	CASSHRHGTEAFF	TGCGCCAGCAGCCATCGACATGGCACTGAAGCTTTCTTT
TRBV25-1	TRBJ2-3	TRBD1	14	.	CASSETGGTDTQYF	TGTGCCAGCAGTGAGACAGGGGGAACAGATACGCAGTATTTT
TRBV5-1	TRBJ2-3	TRBD2	15	.	CASRGLAGGGDTQYF	TGCGCCAGCAGGGGACTAGCGGGGGGCGGAGATACGCAGTATTTT
TRBV30	TRBJ2-7	TRBD1	14	.	CAWSVRQDRLEQYF	TGTGCCTGGAGTGTACGGCAGGACAGGCTCGAGCAGTACTTC
TRBV25-1	TRBJ2-7	.	13	.	CASSEQGPYEQYF	TGTGCCAGCAGTGAACAGGGGCCCTACGAGCAGTACTTC
TRBV6-6	TRBJ1-1	.	14	few	CASSRDFVNTEAFF	TGTGCCAGCAGTCGGGACTTCGTTAACACTGAAGCTTTCTTT
TRBV5-1	TRBJ2-7	TRBD1	14	.	CASSLQQGTYEQYF	TGCGCCAGCAGCTTGCAACAGGGGACCTACGAGCAGTACTTC
TRBV27	TRBJ1-2	.	12	.	CASSLRGNGYTF	TGTGCCAGCAGTTTACGGGGGAACGGCTACACCTTC
TRBV15	TRBJ1-5	.	16	.	CATSRALGLENQPQHF	TGTGCCACCAGCAGAGCGTTGGGTTTGGAGAATCAGCCCCAGCATTTT
TRBV5-4	TRBJ2-1	.	16	once	CASSLGGVGRGNEQFF	TGTGCCAGCAGCTTGGGGGGGGTGGGGCGGGGTAATGAGCAGTTCTTC
TRBV6-5	TRBJ1-1	.	14	.	CASSYSGGRTEAFF	TGTGCCAGCAGTTACTCCGGGGGGCGCACTGAAGCTTTCTTT
TRBV6-1	TRBJ1-4	.	14	once	CASRRGGLGEKLFF	TGTGCCAGCAGGCGGGGGGGGTTGGGTGAAAAACTGTTTTTT
TRBV2	TRBJ1-5	.	16	.	CASSEAPGGGRQPQHF	TGTGCCAGCAGTGAAGCTCCCGGTGGCGGCCGGCAGCCCCAGCATTTT
TRBV2	TRBJ1-2	.	14	.	CASSRGTTHYGYTF	TGTGCCAGCAGTAGGGGGACCACCCACTATGGCTACACCTTC
TRBV10-1	TRBJ2-7	TRBD2	17	.	CASSDSRLAVPTYEQYF	TGCGCCAGCAGTGACTCCCGACTAGCGGTTCCAACCTACGAGCAGTACTTC
TRBV5-4	TRBJ2-7	.	14	.	CASSLGVNDYEQYF	TGTGCCAGCAGCTTAGGGGTTAACGACTACGAGCAGTACTTC
TRBV27	TRBJ2-7	TRBD2	15	once	CASIILAGGRYEQYF	TGTGCCAGCATTATATTAGCGGGGGGGAGATACGAGCAGTACTTC
TRBV7-6	TRBJ1-5	TRBD1	16	.	CASSLHAGGAVQPQHF	TGTGCCAGCAGCTTACATGCAGGGGGCGCGGTTCAGCCCCAGCATTTT
TRBV18	TRBJ2-7	.	17	.	CASSPAGTSALSYEQYF	TGTGCCAGCTCACCAGCAGGGACTTCAGCGCTTTCCTACGAGCAGTACTTC
TRBV7-3	TRBJ1-1	.	13	few	CASSNRADTEAFF	TGTGCCAGCAGCAACAGGGCCGACACTGAAGCTTTCTTT
TRBV20-1	TRBJ2-4	.	11	.	CSARAGDIQYF	TGCAGTGCTAGAGCGGGGGACATTCAGTACTTC
TRBV5-4	TRBJ1-6	.	14	.	CASSFQGQGSPLHF	TGTGCCAGCAGCTTCCAGGGGCAAGGTTCACCCCTCCACTTT